The 27 T cell receptor beta chains in this list originate from one sample, sequenced in a study of shared clonotypes between healthy human individuals. Assay used: immunoSEQ multiplex PCR; TCRdb lists only in-frame clones, some missing. The table lists around 1.5 million clones, around 98% of them singletons. The sequenced material came from naive CD4+ T cells sorted from blood. The subset: CD45RA+ positively selected. The receptors come from a man aged 25-45 years in good health.

The V and J genes are TRBV6-8 and TRBJ2-7; possible D gene TRBD2, 5 bases. Germline assignment: CDR1 MNHGY and CDR2 SAAAGT. The V gene lost 6 bases and the J gene lost 3 bases, with 15 bases spanning the gap. This CDR3 is built from 14 residues. The CDR3 coding sequence is TGTGCCAGCAGGCATCCAGCGGACCTCTACGAGCAGTACTTC. This gives the protein CASRHPADLYEQYF.

This clone was seen just once. This chain uses TRBV4-3 with TRBJ1-1; TRBD1 aligns across 8 bases. The CDR3 covers 15 residues. J lost 6 bases, V lost 1 base, and 7 bases had no gene match. Germline CDR1 LGHNA, CDR2 YSLEER. In DNA form, the CDR3 reads TGCGCCAGCAGCCAAGCTATGACAGGGGAATCTGAAGCTTTCTTT. Protein product: CASSQAMTGESEAFF.

The chain employs TRBV28 and TRBJ2-6; TRBD1 matches at 7 bases. Germline CDR1 and CDR2: MDHEN and SYDVKM. With 3 bases clipped from V and 14 bases from J, the junction kept 7 bases outside the gene matches. The length of the CDR3 is 13 residues. The CDR3 spells CASSLDRSNLLTF. The DNA for the CDR3 is TGTGCCAGCAGTTTGGACAGGTCAAACCTCCTGACTTTC.

The chain carries TRBV29-1 and TRBJ2-3; D possibly corresponds to TRBD2 (5 bases). V lost 7 bases and J lost 2, with 13 bases in between. From germline, CDR1 is SQVTM and CDR2 ANQGSEA. The CDR3 totals 13 residues. The CDR3 loop is CSAPGGNTDTQYF. CDR3 nucleotides: TGCAGCGCCCCTGGAGGAAACACAGATACGCAGTATTTT.

The chain has TRBV7-9 and TRBJ2-7; D assignment may be TRBD1 or TRBD2 (5 bases each). The ends were cut back, 4 bases at V and 0 bases at J, with 16 bases in the middle. Germline V gives CDR1 SEHNR, CDR2 FQNEAQ (reference sequence). The CDR3 sequence is 16 residues long. CDR3: CASSSSLRDGSYEQYF. The CDR3 DNA reads TGTGCCAGCAGCTCATCTCTCCGGGACGGCTCCTACGAGCAGTACTTC.

With respect to this clone: Other DNA sequences in this sample translate to the same CDR3. V usage is TRBV4-2 and J usage is TRBJ2-7; 10 bases are shared with TRBD1. CDR3 size: 14 residues. Germline loops: CDR1 LGHNA, CDR2 YNFKEQ. Germline trimming cut 0 bases from V and 4 bases from J; bases unmatched to any gene: 0. CDR3 in amino acids: CASSQEDRGYEQYF. CDR3 nucleotide sequence: TGTGCCAGCAGCCAAGAGGACAGGGGGTACGAGCAGTACTTC.

This rearrangement joins TRBV5-1 to TRBJ2-7; D not certain. Between the trimmed V and J ends, which lost 5 bases and 2 bases, there was a span of 14 bases. Germline V gives CDR1 SGHRS, CDR2 YFSETQ. CDR3 length: 14 amino acids. CDR3 coding DNA: TGCGCCAGCAGTTACCGGCTACCCCCCTACGAGCAGTACTTC. It encodes CASSYRLPPYEQYF.

The chain links TRBV18 to TRBJ2-1; D unclear. This CDR3 is 12 amino acids long. V was shortened by 4 bases and J by 5 bases, with 6 bases between the two germline ends. Germline V lookup: CDR1 KGHSH, CDR2 LQKENI. The CDR3 nucleotides read TGTGCCAGCTCACTTGTAAACAATGAGCAGTTCTTC. This codes for CASSLVNNEQFF. The full variable domain, completed using reference TRBV18 and TRBJ2-1, is NAGVMQNPRHLVRRRGQEARLRCSPMKGHSHVYWYRQLPEEGLKFMVYLQKENIIDESGMPKERFSAEFPKEGPSILRIQQVVRGDSAAYFCASSLVNNEQFFGPGTRLTVL.

CDR3 amino acids: CASSFWGEGETQYF. The CDR3 DNA sequence: TGTGCCAGCAGCTTTTGGGGGGAGGGGGAGACCCAGTACTTC. The chain links TRBV7-6 to TRBJ2-5, with 7 bases lining up with TRBD2. CDR3 size: 14 residues. Germline-derived CDR1 and CDR2 are SGHVS and FNYEAQ. The trim removed 3 bases at V and 5 bases at J, leaving 6 bases unmatched.

V is TRBV4-3 and J is TRBJ1-3; a possible D gene is TRBD1 (5 bases). Germline CDR1 and CDR2: LGHNA and YSLEER. The CDR3 is made up of 16 amino acids. V shed 0 bases and J shed 3 bases, with 12 bases lying between them. CDR3 DNA: TGCGCCAGCAGCCAAGAGGGAGGGGTCCATGGAAACACCATATATTTT. It is translated as CASSQEGGVHGNTIYF.

Points on this clone: Other DNA sequences in this specimen translate into the identical CDR3. This chain joins TRBV2 and TRBJ2-5; D gene unclear. Trimming cost V 2 bases and J 4 bases, with 2 bases left between them. The CDR3 contains 11 residues. Per germline, CDR1 SNHLY and CDR2 FYNNEI. The chain's CDR3 is CASSERETQYF. In DNA form, the CDR3 reads TGTGCCAGCAGTGAAAGAGAGACCCAGTACTTC.

The V call is TRBV6-4, the J call TRBJ2-3; D unresolved. Germline V CDR1 and CDR2: MRHNA, SNTAGT. Trimming left V 2 bases short and J 2 bases short, with 8 bases between. This CDR3 has 14 residues. The CDR3 DNA follows: TGTGCCAGCAGTGACGAGGTTTACACAGATACGCAGTATTTT. Its protein is CASSDEVYTDTQYF.

As DNA, the CDR3 is TGTGCCAGCAGCGGCCGGGCCCTACTTAGTACAGATACGCAGTATTTT. It is translated as CASSGRALLSTDTQYF. The V and J genes are TRBV9 and TRBJ2-3; no reliable D call. Germline-derived CDR1 and CDR2 are SGDLS and YYNGEE. The CDR3 is 16 residues long. Deletions cut 3 bases from V and 3 bases from J, with 17 bases between.

This sequence joins TRBV2 and TRBJ2-1, with D possibly being TRBD1 or TRBD2 (5 bases each). The CDR3 extends over 9 amino acids. In germline, CDR1 is SNHLY, CDR2 FYNNEI. Deletions cut 9 bases from V and 8 bases from J, with 5 bases between. CDR3 protein: CARGDEQFF. The CDR3 bases are TGTGCCAGGGGGGATGAGCAGTTCTTC. Full variable domain (missing parts from reference TRBV2 and TRBJ2-1): EPEVTQTPSHQVTQMGQEVILRCVPISNHLYFYWYRQILGQKVEFLVSFYNNEISEKSEIFDDQFSVERPDGSNFTLKIRSTKLEDSAMYFCARGDEQFFGPGTRLTVL.

This clone is a singleton in its sample. Other DNA sequences of this sample code for an identical CDR3. The chain carries TRBV7-9 and TRBJ2-1; the D is unclear. Looked up from germline, CDR1 is SEHNR and CDR2 is FQNEAQ (reference sequence). The CDR3 has 13 amino acids. V was shortened by 5 bases and J by 3 bases, with 8 bases between the two germline ends. CDR3 in amino acids: CASSLRHYNEQFF. For the CDR3, the DNA is TGTGCCAGCAGCCTTAGACACTACAATGAGCAGTTCTTC.

The chain is built from TRBV5-1 and TRBJ2-1, with 11 bases lining up with TRBD1. V lost 7 bases, J lost 7 bases, and 7 bases stayed unmatched. Per the germline V gene, CDR1 is SGHRS and CDR2 is YFSETQ. CDR3 length: 14 residues. CDR3 in DNA: TGCGCCAGCCATAGGGGACAGGGGGAAAATGAGCAGTTCTTC. This gives the protein CASHRGQGENEQFF.

The V call is TRBV5-5, the J call TRBJ2-1; D not resolved. The V end was cut by 4 bases, the J end by 9 bases, with 14 bases between. This CDR3 is built from 13 residues. Germline CDR1 SGHKS, CDR2 YYEKEE (reference sequence). This CDR3 reads CASSRTILGEQFF. CDR3 in DNA: TGTGCCAGCAGCAGGACCATCCTGGGTGAGCAGTTCTTC.

The chain combines TRBV18 with TRBJ1-1, with TRBD1 matching 7 bases. The length of the CDR3 is 13 residues. Per the germline V gene, CDR1 is KGHSH and CDR2 is LQKENI. The ends lost 4 bases at V and 5 bases at J; junction bases unmatched: 4. This CDR3 is CASSQGTETEAFF. DNA for the CDR3: TGTGCCAGCTCACAAGGGACAGAAACTGAAGCTTTCTTT.

Regarding this clone: Other DNA sequences within the sample encode an identical CDR3. The rearrangement joins TRBV5-1 to TRBJ2-2; D gene ambiguous. The V gene's germline CDR1 is SGHRS and CDR2 YFSETQ. Trimming took off 0 bases at V and 2 bases at J, with 5 bases between the two ends. The CDR3 has 14 amino acids. DNA for the CDR3: TGCGCCAGCAGCTTGGGCCAAAACACCGGGGAGCTGTTTTTT. Its translation: CASSLGQNTGELFF.

Comment on this clone: Other DNA sequences of this sample code for an identical CDR3. The chain is built from TRBV5-4 and TRBJ2-7; no definite D call. The CDR3 runs 11 residues. The germline CDR1 and CDR2 sequences are SGHNT and YYREEE (reference sequence). V was clipped by 0 bases and J by 6 bases, with 4 bases between them. CDR3 sequence: CASSLGGEQYF. The DNA of the CDR3 is TGTGCCAGCAGCTTGGGGGGCGAGCAGTACTTC.

This sequence joins TRBV4-1 and TRBJ1-2; possibly TRBD1 for D (5 bases). Deletions cut 0 bases from V and 2 bases from J, with 10 bases between. The V gene's germline CDR1 is MGHRA and CDR2 YSYEKL. The CDR3 runs 15 residues. CDR3 region: CASSQETGVNYGYTF. The CDR3 DNA follows: TGCGCCAGCAGCCAAGAAACAGGAGTCAACTATGGCTACACCTTC.

The chain has TRBV4-1 and TRBJ1-1; D unresolved. Trimming left V 1 base short and J 1 base short, with 7 bases between. The CDR3 consists of 14 residues. The germline V gene encodes CDR1 MGHRA and CDR2 YSYEKL. CDR3 in amino acids: CASSQVTGNTEAFF. The CDR3 region has the DNA TGCGCCAGCAGCCAAGTAACGGGGAACACTGAAGCTTTCTTT.

The chain employs TRBV27 and TRBJ2-3; 7 bases match TRBD1. Germline trimming cut 4 bases from V and 5 bases from J; bases unmatched to any gene: 9. CDR1 and CDR2 (germline): MNHEY, SMNVEV (reference sequence). The CDR3 consists of 15 residues. The CDR3 coding sequence is TGTGCCAGCAGTTCCTTGACAGGGCGAGGAGATACGCAGTATTTT. This sequence encodes CASSSLTGRGDTQYF.

This clone appeared a few times. The chain combines TRBV28 with TRBJ1-5; TRBD1 is a possible D gene (5 bases). The CDR3 sequence is 13 residues long. V lost 11 bases and J 6 bases, leaving 17 bases between the germline ends. Germline values: CDR1 MDHEN, CDR2 SYDVKM. The CDR3 reads CALNPGRGQPQHF. CDR3 coding DNA: TGTGCCCTAAACCCGGGGAGGGGTCAGCCCCAGCATTTT.

This rearrangement joins TRBV6-5 to TRBJ2-3; 7 nucleotides align to TRBD1. From germline, CDR1 is MNHEY and CDR2 SVGAGI. The V gene end was trimmed by 6 bases and the J gene end by 4 bases; junction bases not matched to a gene: 10. The length of the CDR3 is 15 residues. The CDR3, as DNA: TGTGCCAGCAGAAGACAGGGTCTGGCGGCAGATACGCAGTATTTT. Its translation: CASRRQGLAADTQYF.

A word on this clone: This CDR3 is also generated by other DNA sequences in the sample. The chain joins TRBV11-2 to TRBJ1-1; a possible D gene is TRBD1 (5 bases). Looked up from germline, CDR1 is SGHAT and CDR2 is FQNNGV. V gave up 1 base and J gave up 5 bases, with 8 bases separating them. This CDR3 contains 13 residues. The CDR3 DNA reads TGTGCCAGCAGCTTAGTAAGGGGTACTGAAGCTTTCTTT. Amino acids: CASSLVRGTEAFF.

V and J are TRBV11-3 and TRBJ1-1, with D possibly matching TRBD1 (6 bases). The ends were cut back, 5 bases at V and 8 bases at J, with 21 bases in the middle. CDR1 is SGHNT and CDR2 is YENEEA in the germline V gene. The length of the CDR3 is 15 residues. The DNA of the CDR3 is TGTGCCAGCAGCCCCCCGGGGGCGAGGGTTTCGGAAGCTTTCTTT. It specifies CASSPPGARVSEAFF.